The source of this T cell receptor (beta chain) is a study of T cells expressing NK-cell markers. This CDR3 has 16 residues. Germline CDR1 is KGHSH and CDR2 is LQKENI. TCRdb re-called the 5' RACE reads, yielding one record per CDR3 amino acid sequence without DNA. This sample's table reports about 380,000 distinct CDR3 sequences. The specimen was blood T cells: a sorted CD56 or NKG2C T cell subset, CD4+ or CD8+ T cells, or bulk PBMC T cells (not recorded which). The V call is TRBV18, the J call TRBJ2-2; no DNA is available, so the TRBD1 call from TCRdb remains unchecked. This clonotype was sampled from a man between 18 and 69 years old in good health. The CDR3 sequence is CASSPGQGTNTGELFF.